The source of this TCR beta chain is a study of a mutant IDH1 vaccine in newly diagnosed glioma. Study-wide context: Following radiotherapy alone, or alongside temozolomide cycles, vaccination was started after an interval of 4-6 weeks.

The V gene lost 2 bases and the J gene lost 9 bases, with 8 bases spanning the gap. CDR3 length: 13 residues. Germline values: CDR1 SNHLY, CDR2 FYNNEI. Sequencing was performed with immunoSEQ multiplex PCR; in TCRdb, only in-frame clones are kept and a portion is missing. Here the sample spans about 48,000 clones, roughly 80% being singletons. General observations from the study: The study observed vaccine-induced immune responses in 85% to 95% of patients. Top-clonotype changes in peripheral T cells seemed unrelated to pseudoprogression.

Turning to this clone: The antigen is not known.

Time point in this sample: week 35, safety follow-up. Vaccinated patients received 300 ug of mutant IDH1 20-mer peptide per dose, with topical imiquimod. Donors had new WHO grade 3 or 4 IDH1-mutant, ATRX-lost astrocytomas. This chain uses TRBV2 with TRBJ1-6; D perhaps matches TRBD1 (6 bases). The receptor was isolated from a middle-aged man with glioma. Material: PBMCs, obtained from a glioma patient whose treatment included an IDH1 peptide vaccine. The CDR3 DNA reads as TGTGCCAGCAGTGAAACAGGGCGTTCACCCCTCCACTTT. Its protein is CASSETGRSPLHF.